Following are 5 T cell receptor beta chains from one sample sequenced in a study of read filtering for tumor transcriptome and immune sequencing. Molecular barcoded adaptors covering alpha/delta and beta/gamma chains were used on around 400 ng RNA. TCRdb recomputed calls from the reads with MiXCR, one row per CDR3 protein. In the table there are approximately 50,000 distinct CDR3 sequences, under 25% of which are singletons. Sequenced input: a population of CD138-negative cells sorted from bone marrow. Receptors originate from a donor at least 40 years old with multiple myeloma.

J is TRBJ1-5 and V is TRBV11-2, with a possible D match to TRBD1 (5 bases). The CDR3 extends over 16 amino acids. Trimming took 5 bases from V and 1 from J, leaving 15 bases between them. Per the germline V gene, CDR1 is SGHAT and CDR2 is FQNNGV. The CDR3 sequence: CASSQGPRGSNQPQHF. The CDR3 DNA follows: TGTGCCAGCAGCCAAGGGCCCCGGGGGAGCAATCAGCCCCAGCATTTT. The full variable domain, its missing parts supplied by reference TRBV11-2 and TRBJ1-5, is EAGVAQSPRYKIIEKRQSVAFWCNPISGHATLYWYQQILGQGPKLLIQFQNNGVVDDSQLPKDRFSAERLKGVDSTLKIQPAKLEDSAVYLCASSQGPRGSNQPQHFGDGTRLSIL.

Concerning this clonotype: One base away lies a much larger clone, so this may be a sequencing read error. The chain carries TRBV7-6 and TRBJ2-2, with 10 bases fitting TRBD1. Trimming cost V 8 bases and J 4 bases; bases outside gene matches: 7. Germline-derived CDR1 and CDR2 are SGHVS and FNYEAQ. The CDR3 is 15 amino acids. In DNA, the CDR3 is TGTGCCAGCCAATCCGGACAGGGGGGCACCGGGGAGCTGTTTTTT. Translating it yields CASQSGQGGTGELFF.

This clonotype was counted ten times or more. The chain carries TRBV7-2 and TRBJ1-4; 8 nucleotides align to TRBD1. The CDR3 covers 15 residues. The germline CDR1 and CDR2 sequences are SGHTA and FQGNSA. V trimming: 3 bases; J trimming: 3 bases; junction bases outside the gene matches: 3. CDR3 nucleotide sequence: TGTGCCAGCAGCTTCCAGACAGGGGCTAATGAAAAACTGTTTTTT. Protein sequence: CASSFQTGANEKLFF.

This clonotype was detected ten times or more. The J gene is TRBJ2-1, the V gene TRBV7-9; 10 bases agree with TRBD1. Germline V gene data show CDR1 as SEHNR and CDR2 as FQNEAQ (reference sequence). The J segment lost 4 bases and the V segment lost 5 bases, leaving 5 bases of the junction unmatched. The CDR3 is 15 residues long. The CDR3 region has the DNA TGTGCCAGCAGCCCCCGGGACAGGGGATACAATGAGCAGTTCTTC. Translation gives CASSPRDRGYNEQFF.

Remarks on this clonotype: The junction shows a germline mismatch at one end, possibly a read error. The rearrangement joins TRBV14 to TRBJ2-3; unclear D gene. The CDR3 spans 16 residues. Germline values: CDR1 SGHDN, CDR2 FVKESK. The CDR3 is CACSQDSGPSTDTQYF. CDR3 sequence (DNA): TGTGCCTGCAGCCAAGATAGTGGGCCGAGCACAGATACGCAGTATTTT.